This TCR beta chain was identified during a study of T cells in Graves' hyperthyroidism and ophthalmopathy. Study-wide results and caveats: Most clonotypes expanded in thyroid above 0.001 were likewise present in blood.

Many counts were recorded for this clonotype. Antigen: not known. Trimming took off 6 bases at V and 2 bases at J, with 11 bases between the two ends. This CDR3 is 13 amino acids long. From RNA transcripts, TCR beta CDR3 regions were amplified. HTBI primers were used for first-round RT-PCR of the TCR CDR3. TCRdb fed the multiplex PCR reads into MiXCR, producing one record per CDR3 protein. The sample consists of roughly 510,000 distinct CDR3 sequences, less than 25% of them appearing once. In patients aged 18 to 65, hyperthyroidism was newly diagnosed, with duration under 2 months. Exclusions: uncontrolled infection, other autoimmune disease, pregnancy, lactation. The diagnoses drew upon clinical symptoms, serum thyroxine and TRAb, thyroid ultrasound and orbital computed tomography.

The TCR was taken from a man aged 18 to 29 with Graves' hyperthyroidism. The chain has TRBV12-3 or TRBV12-4 and TRBJ2-7; D is unclear. The source material was blood. The CDR3 DNA reads as TGTGCCAGCAGCGTCCAGGAGACCTACGAGCAGTACTTC. It codes for CASSVQETYEQYF.